Listed below are T cell receptor beta chains from one sample, sequenced in a study of OX40 agonist ivuxolimab in advanced cancers. The data were produced by immunoSEQ multiplex PCR, yet TCRdb's version contains in-frame clones alone and is incomplete. The sample shows 57,000 or so clones, about 85% of them seen only once. Sequencing used CD4+ or CD8+ T cells sorted from blood, obtained in a trial of the OX40 agonist ivuxolimab. These receptors originate from an adult with an advanced solid tumor such as melanoma, head and neck, liver or kidney cancer. Both conserved end residues are part of each CDR3. Fields, in order: D gene, V gene, J gene, clone size, CDR3 protein, CDR3 DNA. The D gene is left open where the match is weak. Clone size, where shown, is once, few, many, or a class for clones that have expanded.

TRBD1	TRBV2	TRBJ1-5	.	CASSLQGLATNQPQHF	TGTGCCAGCAGCCTACAGGGGCTCGCTACAAATCAGCCCCAGCATTTT
.	TRBV19	TRBJ1-6	.	CASRLSSYNSPLHF	TGTGCCAGTAGGCTGAGCTCCTATAATTCACCCCTCCACTTT
TRBD1	TRBV11-3	TRBJ2-7	.	CASSLGGTGAEQYF	TGTGCCAGCAGCTTAGGGGGGACAGGGGCCGAGCAGTACTTC
.	TRBV25-1	TRBJ2-3	.	CASSDWAGKASTDTQYF	TGTGCCAGCAGTGACTGGGCAGGAAAGGCAAGCACAGATACGCAGTATTTT
.	TRBV6-5	TRBJ1-5	.	CASRGLTSNQPQHF	TGTGCCAGCAGGGGACTAACTAGCAATCAGCCCCAGCATTTT
.	TRBV5-1	TRBJ1-3	.	CASRPGTRVRENTIYF	TGCGCCAGCAGACCCGGGACCCGGGTGAGGGAAAACACCATATATTTT
.	TRBV18	TRBJ2-1	.	CASSPRPLPYEQFF	TGTGCCAGCTCACCACGGCCCTTACCTTATGAGCAGTTCTTC
.	TRBV18	TRBJ1-1	.	CASSPPTPNTEAFF	TGTGCCAGCTCACCTCCGACACCGAACACTGAAGCTTTCTTT
.	TRBV6-1	TRBJ1-3	.	CASKEIHVGNTIYF	TGTGCCAGCAAGGAGATTCATGTCGGAAACACCATATATTTT
.	TRBV5-1	TRBJ2-7	.	CASSFQQTSSYEQYF	TGCGCCAGCAGCTTCCAACAGACGAGCTCCTACGAGCAGTACTTC
.	TRBV7-9	TRBJ1-4	.	CASSLDANEKLFF	TGTGCCAGCAGCCTCGACGCTAATGAAAAACTGTTTTTT
.	TRBV7-3	TRBJ2-2	many	CASSLTTSRGYPGELFF	TGTGCCAGCAGCCTAACTACTAGTCGGGGCTACCCCGGGGAGCTGTTTTTT
.	TRBV15	TRBJ1-1	.	CATSRDRSKGDLNTEAFF	TGTGCCACCAGCAGAGATCGTAGTAAGGGGGACCTGAACACTGAAGCTTTCTTT
.	TRBV6-1	TRBJ2-7	.	CASSRDPSGEQYF	TGTGCCAGCAGCCGGGACCCTTCGGGCGAGCAGTACTTC
TRBD2	TRBV19	TRBJ2-2	.	CASSIGGRVGTGELFF	TGTGCCAGTAGTATAGGTGGGAGGGTTGGCACCGGGGAGCTGTTTTTT